The clone carrying this TCR beta chain was counted at least ten times. In germline, CDR1 is MNHNS, CDR2 SASEGT. V lost 4 bases and J 3 bases, leaving 16 bases between the germline ends. The CDR3 runs to 15 residues. The authors amplified TCR beta CDR3 from genomic DNA using two-round multiplex PCR. Individual primers that were specific to each TRBV and TRBJ gene served in first-round PCR. Universal primers were used in the second round of PCR. TCRdb re-called the multiplex PCR reads with MiXCR, one entry per CDR3 protein. The table lists 20,000 or so distinct CDR3 sequences, approximately 25% of them singletons, with 22% in the top ten. For each of two time points, an approximately 6-milliliter draw of peripheral blood was taken. This entry comes from a study of prognosis after radiotherapy for stage I lung cancer. Across the whole study: In about 14 patients the disease was a newly diagnosed primary stage I lung tumor, whereas 4 or 5 had oligometastatic NSCLC following surgical resection of the primary tumor. Medical inoperability was considered to apply to all enrolled non-small cell lung cancer patients.

The sequence derives from a donor over 45 with non-small cell lung cancer. The gene calls are TRBV6-1 and TRBJ2-7, with TRBD2 as a possible D gene (6 bases). Sequencing was performed on PBMCs, taken before or after stereotactic body radiation therapy (not recorded which). CDR3 coding DNA: TGTGCCAGCAGTGGCCGGGAGACGAATCGCTACGAGCAGTACTTC. Translating gives CASSGRETNRYEQYF.